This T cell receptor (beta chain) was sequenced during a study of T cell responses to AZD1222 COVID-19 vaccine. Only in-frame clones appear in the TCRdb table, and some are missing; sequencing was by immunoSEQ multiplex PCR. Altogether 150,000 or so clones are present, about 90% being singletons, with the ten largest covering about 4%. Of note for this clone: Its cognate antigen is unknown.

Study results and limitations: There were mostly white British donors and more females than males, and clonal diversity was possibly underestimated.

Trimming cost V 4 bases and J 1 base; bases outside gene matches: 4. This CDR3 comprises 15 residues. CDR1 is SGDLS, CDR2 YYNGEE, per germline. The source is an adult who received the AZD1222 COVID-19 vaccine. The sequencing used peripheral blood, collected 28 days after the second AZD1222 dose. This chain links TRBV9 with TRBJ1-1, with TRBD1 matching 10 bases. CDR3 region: CASSMTGGSNTEAFF. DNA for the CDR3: TGTGCCAGCAGCATGACAGGGGGCTCGAACACTGAAGCTTTCTTT.